This T cell receptor (beta chain) was retrieved from a study of breast tumors, draining lymph nodes, adjacent tissues (dated by TCRdb to the mid-2010s). Context from the whole study: In breast cancer patients, the study compared the TCR beta repertoires of tumor, adjacent nontumor tissue and axillary lymph nodes. In human breast cancer, the study set out to evaluate how tumor, surrounding tissue and draining lymph node repertoires relate to one another and whether T cells may move between these sites. Overall study results and their limits: A scenario in which most tumor T cells derive from the lymph node and then expand within tumor tissue was judged to be consistent with the data. The conclusion that tumor T cells originate in lymph nodes was presented as consistent with a hypothesis rather than as directly demonstrated. Tumor and nontumor tissue repertoires were found to be significantly more similar in luminal-like than in basal-like breast cancer. T-cell repertoire diversity in tumors was found to be lower than in lymph nodes but higher than in nontumor tissue, and preferential V and J gene usage was observed.

This clonotype was seen at least ten times. No cognate antigen has been identified for it. A read error is possible here, since a much larger clone lies one base away. CDR1 MNHEY and CDR2 SVGAGI were looked up in the germline V gene. The CDR3 measures 17 amino acids from cysteine to phenylalanine. Of all the DNA, just the CDR3 is kept, 51 bases in frame from base 1. The germline V and J ends show losses of 5 bases and 0 bases respectively, and no gene match explains 3 bases of the junction. The sequencer listed for this sample is Illumina HiSeq 2000. TCR beta chain libraries were generated by multiplex PCR amplification. High-throughput sequencing was used to analyze the amplified TCR beta chain products. TCRdb reprocessed the public reads (quality trimming at Q25 with fastp, clone calling with MiXCR) and kept in-frame beta chains. Each CDR3 protein gets just one entry, which takes the most common genes and DNA from the rows behind it. The sample records 20,000 or so distinct CDR3 sequences, approximately 42% of which are singletons. The biggest ten clones account for approximately 21% of the sample.

The origin of this receptor is a female donor with breast cancer. Some clones in this sample may be carry-over from other donors' samples. Sample: breast tumor tissue. The sequence links TRBV6-5 to TRBJ2-1, and 14 junction bases match TRBD2. The DNA sequence reads TGTGCCAGCAGTCGACTAGCGGGAGGGAGCTCCTACAATGAGCAGTTCTTC. It translates as CASSRLAGGSSYNEQFF.